A selection of T cell receptor beta chains follows, all from one sample in a study of T-cell reconstitution after alpha-beta-depleted transplantation in children. One entry per CDR3 protein, called by TCRdb with MiXCR from the PCR reads. This table has around 140,000 distinct CDR3 sequences, 8% to 10% appearing once. The sequencing used PBMCs, mostly from graft donor cells, collected 180 days after TCRalphabeta/CD19-depleted stem cell transplant. Every receptor here comes from a female patient between 2 and 15 years old who had a stem cell transplant for congenital amegakaryocytic thrombocytopenia, so the T cells may come from the graft donor. Both conserved end residues are part of each CDR3. The order of the fields is V gene, clone size, J gene, D gene, CDR3 protein, CDR3 DNA. D genes are given only for firm matches. Clone size is given for some rows only: seen once, a few or many times, or a class if the clone is expanded.

V: TRBV20-1; size: many; J: TRBJ2-3; D: .; CDR3: CSARDPSTDTQYF; DNA: TGCAGTGCTAGAGATCCCTCCACAGATACGCAGTATTTT
V: TRBV5-1; size: many; J: TRBJ2-7; D: TRBD2; CDR3: CASSLGLAGGSSYEQYF; DNA: TGCGCCAGCAGCTTGGGGCTAGCGGGGGGCAGCTCCTACGAGCAGTACTTC
V: TRBV20-1; size: .; J: TRBJ1-1; D: TRBD1; CDR3: CSAGTEMNTEAFF; DNA: TGCAGTGCTGGGACAGAGATGAACACTGAAGCTTTCTTT
V: TRBV12-3/TRBV12-4; size: few; J: TRBJ2-3; D: TRBD1; CDR3: CASSLAGTGNTDTQYF; DNA: TGTGCCAGCAGTCTCGCCGGGACAGGGAACACAGATACGCAGTATTTT
V: TRBV20-1; size: many; J: TRBJ2-7; D: .; CDR3: CSARSGREQYF; DNA: TGCAGTGCTAGGTCGGGGCGCGAGCAGTACTTC
V: TRBV7-2; size: few; J: TRBJ2-2; D: TRBD2; CDR3: CASSSGLAGTGELFF; DNA: TGTGCCAGCAGCTCGGGACTAGCGGGCACCGGGGAGCTGTTTTTT
V: TRBV29-1; size: many; J: TRBJ2-7; D: TRBD1; CDR3: CSVVLTGAPLEQYF; DNA: TGCAGCGTTGTCTTGACAGGGGCCCCTCTCGAGCAGTACTTC
V: TRBV5-1; size: .; J: TRBJ2-5; D: TRBD2; CDR3: CASSLRSLAGGRETQYF; DNA: TGCGCCAGCAGCCTACGTTCGTTAGCGGGAGGAAGAGAGACCCAGTACTTC
V: TRBV6-2/TRBV6-3; size: .; J: TRBJ2-2; D: TRBD2; CDR3: CASSSKGLAGVSGELFF; DNA: TGTGCCAGCAGTTCGAAGGGGCTAGCGGGAGTGAGCGGGGAGCTGTTTTTT
V: TRBV3-1; size: many; J: TRBJ2-5; D: TRBD2; CDR3: CASRRLAGEETQYF; DNA: TGTGCCAGCAGGCGCCTAGCGGGGGAAGAGACCCAGTACTTC
V: TRBV5-1; size: many; J: TRBJ2-5; D: TRBD2; CDR3: CASSLDRGVAQETQYF; DNA: TGCGCCAGCAGCTTGGATCGGGGGGTAGCCCAAGAGACCCAGTACTTC
V: TRBV20-1; size: many; J: TRBJ2-5; D: .; CDR3: CSASSVSGTQYF; DNA: TGCAGTGCTAGTTCAGTTTCCGGGACCCAGTACTTC
V: TRBV20-1; size: few; J: TRBJ2-1; D: .; CDR3: CSATSYNEQFF; DNA: TGCAGTGCTACCTCCTACAATGAGCAGTTCTTC
V: TRBV5-1; size: many; J: TRBJ2-1; D: TRBD2; CDR3: CASSLDSGRAAYNEQFF; DNA: TGCGCCAGCAGCTTGGATAGCGGGAGGGCCGCCTACAATGAGCAGTTCTTC
V: TRBV5-1; size: .; J: TRBJ2-1; D: TRBD2; CDR3: CASSLGATWTSGTNEQFF; DNA: TGCGCCAGCAGCTTGGGCGCTACCTGGACTAGCGGCACAAATGAGCAGTTCTTC
V: TRBV28; size: .; J: TRBJ2-3; D: .; CDR3: CASSLSSTDTQYF; DNA: TGTGCCAGCAGCTTATCTAGCACAGATACGCAGTATTTT
V: TRBV20-1; size: many; J: TRBJ2-3; D: .; CDR3: CSAVRGGADTQYF; DNA: TGCAGTGCCGTGAGGGGGGGGGCGGATACGCAGTATTTT
V: TRBV7-8; size: many; J: TRBJ2-1; D: .; CDR3: CASSFRTLNEQFF; DNA: TGTGCCAGCAGCTTCCGGACCCTCAATGAGCAGTTCTTC
V: TRBV20-1; size: many; J: TRBJ2-5; D: .; CDR3: CSARGPGQETQYF; DNA: TGCAGTGCTAGGGGACCCGGCCAAGAGACCCAGTACTTC
V: TRBV11-2; size: .; J: TRBJ2-1; D: TRBD2; CDR3: CASSLVFAGGQFF; DNA: TGTGCCAGCAGCTTAGTTTTCGCGGGAGGCCAGTTCTTC
V: TRBV6-1; size: many; J: TRBJ2-2; D: .; CDR3: CASRRGQVVGELFF; DNA: TGTGCCAGCCGCCGGGGTCAAGTTGTCGGGGAGCTGTTTTTT
V: TRBV12-3/TRBV12-4; size: .; J: TRBJ2-3; D: .; CDR3: CASSLSSAADTQYF; DNA: TGTGCCAGCAGTTTATCTAGCGCCGCGGATACGCAGTATTTT
V: TRBV24-1; size: many; J: TRBJ2-5; D: TRBD1; CDR3: CATSDPTGTVETQYF; DNA: TGTGCCACCAGTGATCCGACCGGGACAGTGGAGACCCAGTACTTC
V: TRBV4-2; size: many; J: TRBJ2-2; D: TRBD2; CDR3: CASSQVRLAYTGELFF; DNA: TGTGCCAGCAGCCAAGTTCGACTAGCGTACACCGGGGAGCTGTTTTTT
V: TRBV9; size: many; J: TRBJ1-1; D: .; CDR3: CASSVITGTEAFF; DNA: TGTGCCAGCAGCGTAATCACCGGGACAGAAGCTTTCTTT
V: TRBV20-1; size: many; J: TRBJ2-7; D: .; CDR3: CSANHENSGQPTYEQYF; DNA: TGCAGTGCGAATCACGAAAATTCGGGACAACCTACCTACGAGCAGTACTTC
V: TRBV18; size: once; J: TRBJ1-5; D: TRBD1; CDR3: CASSLDRGLEQPQHF; DNA: TGTGCCAGCTCACTGGACAGGGGCTTAGAGCAGCCCCAGCATTTT
V: TRBV10-3; size: many; J: TRBJ1-2; D: .; CDR3: CAISEAQQGSGYTF; DNA: TGTGCCATCAGTGAGGCCCAACAGGGTAGCGGCTACACCTTC
V: TRBV12-3/TRBV12-4; size: many; J: TRBJ2-1; D: .; CDR3: CASSSLKSSYNEQFF; DNA: TGTGCCAGCAGTTCCCTTAAGAGCTCCTACAATGAGCAGTTCTTC
V: TRBV5-1; size: many; J: TRBJ2-5; D: TRBD1; CDR3: CASSSDRGWETQYF; DNA: TGCGCCAGCAGCTCGGACAGGGGATGGGAGACCCAGTACTTC
V: TRBV19; size: few; J: TRBJ2-7; D: .; CDR3: CASSPRRRSYEQYF; DNA: TGTGCCAGTAGTCCCCGTAGAAGGTCCTACGAGCAGTACTTC
V: TRBV20-1; size: few; J: TRBJ2-2; D: .; CDR3: CSARANTGELFF; DNA: TGCAGTGCGCGCGCGAACACCGGGGAGCTGTTTTTT
V: TRBV12-3/TRBV12-4; size: many; J: TRBJ1-4; D: .; CDR3: CASSPDGATNEKLFF; DNA: TGTGCCAGCAGTCCGGACGGGGCAACTAATGAAAAACTGTTTTTT
V: TRBV12-3/TRBV12-4; size: many; J: TRBJ2-5; D: TRBD1; CDR3: CASSTGQEETQYF; DNA: TGTGCCAGCAGTACCGGACAGGAAGAGACCCAGTACTTC
V: TRBV24-1; size: few; J: TRBJ2-3; D: TRBD2; CDR3: CATSDPPGVGGAETDTQYF; DNA: TGTGCCACCAGTGATCCCCCGGGGGTCGGGGGGGCCGAGACAGATACGCAGTATTTT
V: TRBV28; size: many; J: TRBJ2-4; D: .; CDR3: CASSSPGQDNIQYF; DNA: TGTGCCAGCAGTTCCCCAGGCCAAGATAACATTCAGTACTTC
V: TRBV28; size: few; J: TRBJ1-5; D: TRBD1; CDR3: CASRIQGLGQPQHF; DNA: TGTGCCAGCAGAATACAGGGGTTGGGTCAGCCCCAGCATTTT